This TCR beta chain originates from a study of technical replicates of blood from several donors. Assay: immunoSEQ multiplex PCR; the TCRdb copy retains only in-frame clones and omits some. The repertoire holds approximately 75,000 clones, with 81% as singletons. The CDR3 has 17 amino acids. Germline V CDR1 and CDR2: SGHTA, FQGNSA. V lost 6 bases and J lost 7; bases outside the gene matches: 16. A few counts support this clone. The TCR sequence derives from a human donor in good health. Some clones in this sample may be carry-over from other donors' samples. Sequencing was performed on PBMCs. The chain employs TRBV7-2 and TRBJ2-1, with 9 bases matching TRBD1. The CDR3 loop reads CASSLYAGTGSLNEQFF. CDR3 DNA sequence: TGTGCCAGCAGTCTCTACGCCGGGACAGGGAGTTTGAATGAGCAGTTCTTC.